This entry features one T cell receptor (beta chain) sequence. This specimen belongs to a study of T cell changes during pregnancy in multiple sclerosis. Per germline, CDR1 MRHNA and CDR2 SNTAGT. The CDR3 has 15 residues. V was clipped by 4 bases and J by 4 bases, with 14 bases between them. Libraries were prepared by immunoSEQ multiplex PCR; TCRdb keeps only in-frame clonotypes and omits some of them. This sample yields about 35,000 clones, of which approximately 90% are seen a single time; around 3.3% belongs to the top ten. The chain combines TRBV6-4 with TRBJ2-1; D is perhaps TRBD2 (6 bases). Source: CD8+ T cells from peripheral blood mononuclear cells, taken in the third trimester of pregnancy. This TCR derives from a female donor with multiple sclerosis, enrolled in a pregnancy study. CDR3 sequence: CASSARGNSYNEQFF. CDR3 in DNA: TGTGCCAGCAGTGCTCGGGGGAACAGTTACAATGAGCAGTTCTTC.